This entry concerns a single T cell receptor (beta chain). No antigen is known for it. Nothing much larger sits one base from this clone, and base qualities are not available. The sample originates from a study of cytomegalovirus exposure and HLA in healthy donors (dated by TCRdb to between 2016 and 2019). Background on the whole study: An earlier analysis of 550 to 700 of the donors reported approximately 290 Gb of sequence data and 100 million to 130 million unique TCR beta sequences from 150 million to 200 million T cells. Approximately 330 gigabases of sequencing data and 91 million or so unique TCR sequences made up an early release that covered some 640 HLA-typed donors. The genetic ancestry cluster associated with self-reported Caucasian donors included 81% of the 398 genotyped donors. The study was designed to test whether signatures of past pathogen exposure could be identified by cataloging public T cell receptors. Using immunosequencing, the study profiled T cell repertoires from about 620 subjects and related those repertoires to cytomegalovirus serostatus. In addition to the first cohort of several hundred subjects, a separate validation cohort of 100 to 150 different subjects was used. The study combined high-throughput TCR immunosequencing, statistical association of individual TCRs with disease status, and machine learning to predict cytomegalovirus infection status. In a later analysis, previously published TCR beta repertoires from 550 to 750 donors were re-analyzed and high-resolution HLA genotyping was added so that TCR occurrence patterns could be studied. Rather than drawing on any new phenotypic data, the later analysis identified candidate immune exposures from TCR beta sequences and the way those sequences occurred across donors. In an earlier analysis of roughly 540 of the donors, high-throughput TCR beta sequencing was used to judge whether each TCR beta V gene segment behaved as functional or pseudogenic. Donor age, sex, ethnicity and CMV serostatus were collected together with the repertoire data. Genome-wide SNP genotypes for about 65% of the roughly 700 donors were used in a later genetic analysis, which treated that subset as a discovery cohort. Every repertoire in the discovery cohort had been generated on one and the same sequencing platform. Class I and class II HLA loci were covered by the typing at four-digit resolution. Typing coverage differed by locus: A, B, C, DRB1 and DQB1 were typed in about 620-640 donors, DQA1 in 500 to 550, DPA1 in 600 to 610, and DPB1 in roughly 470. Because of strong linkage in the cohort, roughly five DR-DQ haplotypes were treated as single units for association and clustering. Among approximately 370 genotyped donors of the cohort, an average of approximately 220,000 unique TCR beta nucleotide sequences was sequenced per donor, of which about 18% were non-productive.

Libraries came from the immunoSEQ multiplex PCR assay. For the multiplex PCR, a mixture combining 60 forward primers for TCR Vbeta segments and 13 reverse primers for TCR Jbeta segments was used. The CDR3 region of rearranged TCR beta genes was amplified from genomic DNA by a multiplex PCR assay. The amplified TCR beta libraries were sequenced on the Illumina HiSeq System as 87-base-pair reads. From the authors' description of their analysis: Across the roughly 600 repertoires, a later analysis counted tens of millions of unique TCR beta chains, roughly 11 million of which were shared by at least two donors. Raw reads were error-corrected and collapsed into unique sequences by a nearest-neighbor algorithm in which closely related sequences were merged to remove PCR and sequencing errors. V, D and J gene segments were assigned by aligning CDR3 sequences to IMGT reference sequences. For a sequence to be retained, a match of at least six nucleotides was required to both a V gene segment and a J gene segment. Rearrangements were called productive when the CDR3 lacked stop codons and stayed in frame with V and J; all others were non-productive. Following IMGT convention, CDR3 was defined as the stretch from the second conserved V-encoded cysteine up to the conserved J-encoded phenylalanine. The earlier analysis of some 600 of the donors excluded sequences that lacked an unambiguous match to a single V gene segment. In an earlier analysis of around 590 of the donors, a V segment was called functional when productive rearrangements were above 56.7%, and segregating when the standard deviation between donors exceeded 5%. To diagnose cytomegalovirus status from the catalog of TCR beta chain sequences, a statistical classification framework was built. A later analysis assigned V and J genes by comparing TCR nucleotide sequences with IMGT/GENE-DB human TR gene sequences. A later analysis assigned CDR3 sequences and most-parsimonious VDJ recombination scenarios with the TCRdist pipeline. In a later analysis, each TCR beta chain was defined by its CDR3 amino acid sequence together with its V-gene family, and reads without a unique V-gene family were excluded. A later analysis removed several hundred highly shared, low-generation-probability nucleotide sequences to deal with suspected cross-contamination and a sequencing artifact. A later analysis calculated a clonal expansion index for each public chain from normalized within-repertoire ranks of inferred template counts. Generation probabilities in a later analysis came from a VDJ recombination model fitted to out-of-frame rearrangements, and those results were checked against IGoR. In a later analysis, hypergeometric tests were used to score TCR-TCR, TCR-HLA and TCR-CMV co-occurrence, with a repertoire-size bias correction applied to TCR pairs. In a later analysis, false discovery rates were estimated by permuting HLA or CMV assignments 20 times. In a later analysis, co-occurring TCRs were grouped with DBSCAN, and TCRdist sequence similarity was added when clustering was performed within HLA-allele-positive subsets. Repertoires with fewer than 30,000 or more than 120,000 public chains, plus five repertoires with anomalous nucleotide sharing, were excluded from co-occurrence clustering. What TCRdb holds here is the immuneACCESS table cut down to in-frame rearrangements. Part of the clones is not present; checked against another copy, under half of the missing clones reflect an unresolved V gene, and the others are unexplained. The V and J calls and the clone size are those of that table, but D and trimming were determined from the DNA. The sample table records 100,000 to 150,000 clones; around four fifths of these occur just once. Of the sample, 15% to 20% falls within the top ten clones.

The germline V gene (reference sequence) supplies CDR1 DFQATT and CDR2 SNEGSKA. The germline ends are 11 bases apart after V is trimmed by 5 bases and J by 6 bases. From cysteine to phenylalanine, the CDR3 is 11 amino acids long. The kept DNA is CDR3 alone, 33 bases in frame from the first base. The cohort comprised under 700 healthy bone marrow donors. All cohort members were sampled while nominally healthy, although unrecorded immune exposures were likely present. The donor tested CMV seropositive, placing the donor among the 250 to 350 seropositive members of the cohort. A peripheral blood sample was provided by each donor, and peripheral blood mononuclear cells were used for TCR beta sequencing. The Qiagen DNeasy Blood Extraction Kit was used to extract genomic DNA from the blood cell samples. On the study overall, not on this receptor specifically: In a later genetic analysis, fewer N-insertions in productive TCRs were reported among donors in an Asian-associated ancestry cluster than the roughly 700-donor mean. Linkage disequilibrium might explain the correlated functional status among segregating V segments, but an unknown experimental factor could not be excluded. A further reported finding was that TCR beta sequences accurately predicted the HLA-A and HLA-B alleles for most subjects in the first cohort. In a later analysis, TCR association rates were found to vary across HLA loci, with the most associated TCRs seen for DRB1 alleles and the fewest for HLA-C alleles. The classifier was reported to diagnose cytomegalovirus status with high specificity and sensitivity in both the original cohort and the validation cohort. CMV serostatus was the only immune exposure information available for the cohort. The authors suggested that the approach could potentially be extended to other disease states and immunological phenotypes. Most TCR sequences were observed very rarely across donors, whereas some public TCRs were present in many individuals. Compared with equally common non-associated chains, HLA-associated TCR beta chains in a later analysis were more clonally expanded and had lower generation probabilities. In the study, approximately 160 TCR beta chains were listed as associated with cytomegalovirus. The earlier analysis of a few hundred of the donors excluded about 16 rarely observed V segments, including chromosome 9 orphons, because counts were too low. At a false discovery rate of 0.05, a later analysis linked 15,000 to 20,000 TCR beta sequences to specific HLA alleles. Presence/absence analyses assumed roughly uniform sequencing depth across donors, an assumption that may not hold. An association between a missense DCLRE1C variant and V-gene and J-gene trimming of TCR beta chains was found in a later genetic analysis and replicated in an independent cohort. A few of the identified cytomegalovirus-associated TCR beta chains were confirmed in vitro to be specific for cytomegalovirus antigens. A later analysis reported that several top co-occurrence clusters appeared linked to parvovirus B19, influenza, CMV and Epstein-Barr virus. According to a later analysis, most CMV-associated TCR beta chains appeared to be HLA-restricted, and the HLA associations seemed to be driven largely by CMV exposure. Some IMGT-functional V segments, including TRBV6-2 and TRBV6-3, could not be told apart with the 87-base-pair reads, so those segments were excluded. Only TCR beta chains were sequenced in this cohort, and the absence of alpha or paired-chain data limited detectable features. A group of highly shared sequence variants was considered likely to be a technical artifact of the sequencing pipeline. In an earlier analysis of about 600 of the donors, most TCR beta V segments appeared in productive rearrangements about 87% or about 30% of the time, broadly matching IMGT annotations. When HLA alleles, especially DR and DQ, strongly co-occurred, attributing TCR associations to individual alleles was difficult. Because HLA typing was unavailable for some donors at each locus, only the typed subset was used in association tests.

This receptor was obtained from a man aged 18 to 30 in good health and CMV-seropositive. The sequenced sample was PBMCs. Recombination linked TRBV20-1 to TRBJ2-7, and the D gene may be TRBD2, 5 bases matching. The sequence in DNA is TGCAGTGCTGAACTGGCGGGCGAGCAGTACTTC. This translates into CSAELAGEQYF.